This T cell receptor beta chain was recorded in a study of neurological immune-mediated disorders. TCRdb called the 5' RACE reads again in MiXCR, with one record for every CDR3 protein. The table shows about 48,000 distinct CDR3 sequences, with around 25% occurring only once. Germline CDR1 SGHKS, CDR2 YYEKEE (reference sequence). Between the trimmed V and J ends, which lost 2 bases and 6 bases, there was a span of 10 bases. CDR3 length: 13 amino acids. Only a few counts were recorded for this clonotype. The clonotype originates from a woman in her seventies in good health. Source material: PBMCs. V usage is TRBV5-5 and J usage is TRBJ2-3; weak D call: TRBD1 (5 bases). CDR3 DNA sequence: TGTGCCAGCAGCTTAACAGGCCCGGATACGCAGTATTTT. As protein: CASSLTGPDTQYF.